The next 14 T cell receptor beta chains were all read from a single sample in a study of blood T cell repertoires in COVID-19. The data were produced by immunoSEQ multiplex PCR, yet TCRdb's version contains in-frame clones alone and is incomplete. The sample gives fewer than 600,000 clones, roughly 89% of which show up once; around 0.95% is in the top ten. The source material was peripheral blood. These receptor sequences come from a man between 18 and 35 years old with COVID-19, enrolled during active disease.

CDR3 DNA sequence: TGCAGCGTTGACAGGGGCACTGAAGCTTTCTTT. The encoded protein is CSVDRGTEAFF. The gene calls are TRBV29-1 and TRBJ1-1, with a weak D call TRBD1 (6 bases). This CDR3 spans 11 amino acids. Trimming took off 3 bases at V and 4 bases at J, with 6 bases between the two ends. Germline V gene lookup returns CDR1 SQVTM and CDR2 ANQGSEA.

The J gene is TRBJ1-5, the V gene TRBV19; D is unclear. Looked up from germline, CDR1 is LNHDA and CDR2 is SQIVND (reference sequence). Trimming removed 4 bases at V and 0 bases at J, with 4 bases between. This CDR3 has 13 amino acids. CDR3 in DNA: TGTGCCAGTAGTAGGGCTAGCAATCAGCCCCAGCATTTT. Translated, it gives CASSRASNQPQHF.

The chain recombines TRBV2 with TRBJ2-7, with TRBD1 matching over 7 bases. The CDR3 covers 15 residues. After removal of 10 bases from V and 0 bases from J, the junction contained 12 bases not matched to a gene. The germline CDR1 and CDR2 sequences are SNHLY and FYNNEI. CDR3 amino acids: CATSMDPGGSYEQYF. CDR3 DNA: TGTGCCACCTCCATGGACCCAGGGGGCTCCTACGAGCAGTACTTC.

The V and J genes are TRBV19 and TRBJ1-5, with D hard to call. CDR1 LNHDA and CDR2 SQIVND come from the germline V gene (reference sequence). The CDR3 extends over 13 amino acids. V was shortened by 3 bases and J by 7 bases, with 10 bases between the two germline ends. The CDR3: CASSIGPHQPQHF. Here the CDR3 DNA reads TGTGCCAGTAGTATTGGTCCACACCAGCCCCAGCATTTT.

This clone was counted a single time. J is TRBJ2-1 and V is TRBV10-2, with D tentatively TRBD2 (6 bases). This CDR3 region has 16 residues. V lost 4 bases to trimming and J lost 0 bases, with 13 bases between them. Germline assignment: CDR1 WSHSY and CDR2 SAAADI. For the CDR3, the DNA is TGCGCCAGCAGTGGATTCCGGGGGAGCTCCTACAATGAGCAGTTCTTC. Translation: CASSGFRGSSYNEQFF.

The J gene is TRBJ1-1, the V gene TRBV28; 8 bases align to TRBD1. V lost 3 bases to trimming and J lost 10 bases; unmatched junction nucleotides: 10. CDR3 size: 14 residues. Germline CDR1 is MDHEN and CDR2 is SYDVKM. This CDR3 is CASSFQGAEGRAFF. In nucleotides, the CDR3 is TGTGCCAGCAGTTTTCAGGGGGCAGAAGGGAGAGCTTTCTTT.

The chain carries TRBV19 and TRBJ2-3; 10 nucleotides line up with TRBD1. V shed 9 bases, J shed 6 bases, and the junction held 9 bases outside the gene matches. Germline V gene lookup returns CDR1 LNHDA and CDR2 SQIVND (reference sequence). The CDR3 contains 14 residues. CDR3 protein: CASTPGQGTDTQYF. Written as DNA, the CDR3 is TGTGCCAGCACGCCGGGACAGGGGACCGATACGCAGTATTTT.

About this clone: The same CDR3 arises from other DNA sequences in this sample as well. V is TRBV3-1 (or the pseudogene TRBV3-2) and J is TRBJ2-1; D gene uncertain. This CDR3 comprises 11 residues. Trimming took off 4 bases at V and 5 bases at J, with 3 bases between the two ends. Germline lookup yields CDR1 LGHDT and CDR2 YNNKEL (reference sequence). The CDR3 sequence is CASSLNNEQFF. CDR3 nucleotide sequence: TGTGCCAGCAGCCTAAACAATGAGCAGTTCTTC.

The gene calls are TRBV1 and TRBJ2-5; the D call in the table, TRBD2, was not verified against the DNA. TRBV1 is designated a pseudogene. The CDR3 loop spans 17 amino acids. CDR3 nucleotide sequence: TGCACCAGCAGCCAAGTCTCTAGCGGGCTATCTCAAGAGACCCAGTACTTC. Translated: CTSSQVSSGLSQETQYF.

The genes are TRBV7-2 and TRBJ2-2, with TRBD2 matching over 9 bases. Germline V gives CDR1 SGHTA, CDR2 FQGNSA. This CDR3 contains 13 residues. The ends lost 5 bases at V and 9 bases at J; junction bases unmatched: 4. The CDR3 DNA reads as TGTGCCAGCAGCGCAGGGACTAGCCGGGAGCTGTTTTTT. It specifies CASSAGTSRELFF.

V gene TRBV7-9 combines with J gene TRBJ2-7; TRBD2 agrees at 10 bases. V was pared by 10 bases and J by 1 base, with 4 bases of the junction left unmatched. In germline, CDR1 is SEHNR, CDR2 FQNEAQ (reference sequence). The CDR3 consists of 13 residues. The CDR3 protein is CAIEAGGSYEQYF. CDR3 sequence (DNA): TGTGCCATTGAAGCGGGGGGGTCCTACGAGCAGTACTTC.

This sequence joins TRBV18 and TRBJ2-5; D possibly corresponds to TRBD2 (6 bases). The CDR3 extends over 15 amino acids. Trimming cost V 4 bases and J 5 bases, with 17 bases left between them. From germline, CDR1 is KGHSH and CDR2 LQKENI. As DNA, the CDR3 is TGTGCCAGCTCACGGCGGGGCGGTTTACGGGAGACCCAGTACTTC. It yields the protein CASSRRGGLRETQYF.

The V call is TRBV10-3, the J call TRBJ1-5; unclear D gene. Trimming left V 10 bases short and J 0 bases short, with 16 bases between. This CDR3 has 15 amino acids. Germline CDR1 ENHRY, CDR2 SYGVKD. CDR3 protein: CASWEGDRSNQPQHF. The CDR3 nucleotides read TGTGCCAGTTGGGAGGGAGATCGTAGCAATCAGCCCCAGCATTTT.

The chain couples TRBV2 to TRBJ2-2, with TRBD2 as a possible D gene (6 bases). Trimming removed 7 bases at V and 2 bases at J, with 11 bases between. Germline V lookup: CDR1 SNHLY, CDR2 FYNNEI. The CDR3 covers 14 residues. Written as DNA, the CDR3 is TGTGCCAGCACCGGGACTCCAAACACCGGGGAGCTGTTTTTT. Translation gives CASTGTPNTGELFF.